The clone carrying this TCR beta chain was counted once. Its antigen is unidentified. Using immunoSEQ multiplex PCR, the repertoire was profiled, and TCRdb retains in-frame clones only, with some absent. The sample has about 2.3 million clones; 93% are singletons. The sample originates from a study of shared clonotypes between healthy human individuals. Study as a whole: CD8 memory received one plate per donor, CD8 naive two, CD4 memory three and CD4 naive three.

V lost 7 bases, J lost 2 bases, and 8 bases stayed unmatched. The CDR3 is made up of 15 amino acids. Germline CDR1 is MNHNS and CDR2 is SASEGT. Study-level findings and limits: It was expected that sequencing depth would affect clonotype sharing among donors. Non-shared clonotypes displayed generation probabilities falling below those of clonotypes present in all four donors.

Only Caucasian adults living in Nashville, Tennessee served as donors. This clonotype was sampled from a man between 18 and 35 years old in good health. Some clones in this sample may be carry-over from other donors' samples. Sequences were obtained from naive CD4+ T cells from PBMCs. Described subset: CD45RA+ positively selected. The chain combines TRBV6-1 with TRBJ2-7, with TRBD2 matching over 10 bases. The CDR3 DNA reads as TGTGCCAGCAATCTAGCGGGGGCAACTGCCTACGAGCAGTACTTC. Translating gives CASNLAGATAYEQYF.